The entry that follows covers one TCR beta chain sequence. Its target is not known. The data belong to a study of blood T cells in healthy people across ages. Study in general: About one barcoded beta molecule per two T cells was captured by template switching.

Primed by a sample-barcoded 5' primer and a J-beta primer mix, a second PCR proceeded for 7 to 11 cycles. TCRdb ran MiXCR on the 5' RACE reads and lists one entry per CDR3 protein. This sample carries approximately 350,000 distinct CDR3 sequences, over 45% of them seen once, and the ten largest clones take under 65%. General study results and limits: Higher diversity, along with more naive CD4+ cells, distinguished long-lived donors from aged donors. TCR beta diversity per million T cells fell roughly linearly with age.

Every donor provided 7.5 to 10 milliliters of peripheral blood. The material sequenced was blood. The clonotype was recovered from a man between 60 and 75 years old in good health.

This CDR3 reads CASSSGGAANTEAFF. Written as DNA, the CDR3 is TGCGCCAGCAGCTCGGGGGGGGCGGCGAACACTGAAGCTTTCTTT. The V gene is TRBV5-1, the J gene TRBJ1-1, with D possibly matching TRBD1 (6 bases). CDR1 is SGHRS and CDR2 is YFSETQ in the germline V gene. The CDR3 is 15 amino acids. The germline V and J ends were trimmed by 3 bases and 1 base, with 13 bases remaining between them.